The 7 T cell receptor beta chains below were found in one sample sequenced in a study of T-cell memory formation after mild COVID-19. Using its own MiXCR run on the 5' RACE reads, TCRdb lists one record per CDR3 protein. The sample holds some 300,000 distinct CDR3 sequences, 20% to 25% seen once. Sequenced sample: PBMCs or a T cell subset sorted from them (not recorded which). All receptors derive from a man in his late teens or twenties who had mild COVID-19 (a few samples of this study predate the infection). Cell type and time point are not known.

This clonotype was recorded a few times. V and J are TRBV20-1 and TRBJ1-6; 8 nucleotides align to TRBD1. The CDR3 sequence is 15 residues long. Losses at the gene ends were 6 bases for V and 10 bases for J; bases not matched to a gene: 14. Germline CDR1 DFQATT, CDR2 SNEGSKA (reference sequence). The CDR3 here is CSARTLQGEGSPLHF. The CDR3 bases are TGCAGTGCCCGGACCTTACAGGGGGAGGGCTCACCCCTCCACTTT.

This clonotype showed up just a few times. This rearrangement joins TRBV12-3 or TRBV12-4 to TRBJ2-1; TRBD1 agrees at 9 bases. There are 14 residues in the CDR3. The ends lost 5 bases at V and 5 bases at J; junction bases unmatched: 4. CDR3 loop: CASSPWTGDNEQFF. The DNA for the CDR3 is TGTGCCAGCAGTCCGTGGACAGGGGACAATGAGCAGTTCTTC.

This chain connects TRBV7-9 to TRBJ2-3; D remains ambiguous. Per germline, CDR1 SEHNR and CDR2 FQNEAQ (reference sequence). Trimming took off 5 bases at V and 4 bases at J, with 16 bases between the two ends. The CDR3 has 15 amino acids. The CDR3 region has the DNA TGTGCCAGCAGCCGGTCGGGCGGCCGTCCAGATACGCAGTATTTT. Its translation is CASSRSGGRPDTQYF.

The J gene is TRBJ2-5, the V gene TRBV9; perhaps D is TRBD1 or TRBD2 (5 bases each). V lost 3 bases to trimming and J lost 1 base, with 13 bases between them. The CDR3 loop spans 15 amino acids. Germline V lookup: CDR1 SGDLS, CDR2 YYNGEE. The CDR3 spells CASSGITGGQETQYF. The CDR3 bases are TGTGCCAGCAGCGGAATTACAGGAGGCCAAGAGACCCAGTACTTC.

The chain is built from TRBV6-5 and TRBJ1-4; D gene ambiguous. Germline-derived CDR1 and CDR2 are MNHEY and SVGAGI. V shed 8 bases and J shed 0 bases, with 13 bases lying between them. The CDR3 runs 15 residues. The chain's CDR3 is CASQPLGATNEKLFF. CDR3 in DNA: TGTGCCAGCCAGCCCCTAGGAGCAACTAATGAAAAACTGTTTTTT.

This clonotype was observed a few times. The chain recombines TRBV9 with TRBJ2-1; D might be TRBD2 (6 bases). The length of the CDR3 is 15 residues. Trimming shortened V by 6 bases and J by 4 bases, and 17 bases separated the two germline ends. Looked up from germline, CDR1 is SGDLS and CDR2 is YYNGEE. The CDR3 nucleotides are TGTGCCAGCACCGCCTGGGGGGAGATATACAATGAGCAGTTCTTC. Residues: CASTAWGEIYNEQFF. Full variable domain (missing parts from reference TRBV9 and TRBJ2-1): DSGVTQTPKHLITATGQRVTLRCSPRSGDLSVYWYQQSLDQGLQFLIQYYNGEERAKGNILERFSAQQFPDLHSELNLSSLELGDSALYFCASTAWGEIYNEQFFGPGTRLTVL.

Ten or more counts support this clonotype. The chain is built from TRBV3-1 and TRBJ2-4; perhaps TRBD2 as D (5 bases). The V gene's germline CDR1 is LGHDT and CDR2 YNNKEL (reference sequence). V was clipped by 10 bases and J by 10 bases, with 14 bases between them. The CDR3 has 11 residues. The CDR3 spells CAKTEPGIQYF. The DNA for the CDR3 is TGTGCCAAGACCGAGCCGGGAATTCAGTACTTC.